This T cell receptor beta chain was captured in a study of shared clonotypes between healthy human individuals. Background on the study: With ages of 18 to 49, the donors were a couple of women and a few men. CD8 memory received one plate per donor, CD8 naive two, CD4 memory three and CD4 naive three. General study results and limits: For naive CD4 cells, 4% to 6% of clonotypes were shared across a handful of donors.

On this clone itself: No antigen is known for it.

The CDR3 is 16 residues long. Germline V gives CDR1 LGHNA, CDR2 YNFKEQ. J lost 7 bases, V lost 1 base, and 12 bases had no gene match. CD4+ cells underwent separation, giving CD45RA+ naive and CD45RA-negative memory subsets. The assay was immunoSEQ multiplex PCR, and TCRdb's table has in-frame clones only and misses some. The table has some 2,100,000 clones, about 94% seen once; the top ten hold 0.1% to 0.15%. This clonotype originated in a man aged 18 to 35 in good health. The V gene is TRBV4-2, the J gene TRBJ1-1, with 7 nucleotides matching TRBD1. Sequencing was done on a sample of naive CD4+ T cells sorted from blood. Subset reported: CD45RA+ positively selected. CDR3 amino acids: CASSQGFSGQASEAFF. DNA for the CDR3: TGTGCCAGCAGCCAAGGCTTTAGCGGACAGGCAAGTGAAGCTTTCTTT.